These 6 T cell receptor beta chains share one sample of origin, sequenced in a study of blood T cells in healthy people across ages (dated by TCRdb to the mid-2010s). The library was made by 5' RACE. The instrument was an Illumina HiSeq 2500. The second PCR ran for about 7 to 11 cycles and used a J-beta primer mix along with a sample-barcoded 5' primer. Starting from the raw public reads, TCRdb applied fastp trimming at Q25, assembled clones with MiXCR and retained in-frame beta chains. Every entry covers one CDR3 protein and lists the most common genes and DNA from its rows. The sample table shows 600,000 to 650,000 distinct CDR3 sequences, and roughly 58% are seen once. Around 37% of the sample rests with the top ten. The sample comprised blood. These receptors all stem from a man in his sixties in good health.

This clonotype came up once. The CDR3 loop is CASSQDQAATGELFF. CDR3 nucleotide sequence: TGTGCCAGCAGCCAAGATCAGGCTGCCACCGGGGAGCTGTTTTTT. The rearrangement uses TRBV4-2 and TRBJ2-2; D not certain. CDR3 size: 15 residues. With 0 bases removed from V and 4 bases from J, the gap between germline ends came to 9 bases. Germline CDR1 and CDR2: LGHNA and YNFKEQ.

The gene calls are TRBV2 and TRBJ1-5; perhaps TRBD1 as D (5 bases). Trimming pared 6 bases from V and 6 bases from J, leaving 15 bases between. This CDR3 contains 14 residues. Germline-derived CDR1 and CDR2 are SNHLY and FYNNEI. In nucleotides, the CDR3 is TGTGCCAGCAGGGGGGTCTCCCCGGGTCAGCCCCAGCATTTT. Its protein is CASRGVSPGQPQHF.

This clonotype was counted ten times or more. V is TRBV20-1 and J is TRBJ2-1; 10 bases align to TRBD2. This CDR3 is 15 amino acids long. Germline V gives CDR1 DFQATT, CDR2 SNEGSKA (reference sequence). The trim removed 5 bases at V and 0 bases at J, leaving 4 bases unmatched. CDR3 in amino acids: CSALKREGSYNEQFF. DNA of the CDR3: TGCAGTGCTCTTAAGCGGGAGGGCTCCTACAATGAGCAGTTCTTC.

V gene TRBV12-3 or TRBV12-4 combines with J gene TRBJ1-2, with 7 nucleotides matching TRBD1. The ends lost 3 bases at V and 4 bases at J; junction bases unmatched: 2. CDR3 length: 13 amino acids. The CDR3 is CASSLGTVYGYTF. The CDR3 nucleotides read TGTGCCAGCAGTTTGGGGACAGTCTATGGCTACACCTTC.

This clonotype was observed a handful of times. The gene calls are TRBV6-5 and TRBJ2-2; D possibly corresponds to TRBD1 (6 bases). The CDR3 contains 16 residues. Deletions cut 6 bases from V and 5 bases from J, with 19 bases between. The germline gives CDR1 MNHEY, CDR2 SVGAGI. Here the CDR3 reads CASSSGVLDLTGELFF. The CDR3 nucleotides read TGTGCCAGCAGCTCAGGGGTATTGGACCTGACCGGGGAGCTGTTTTTT.

The chain combines TRBV4-2 with TRBJ1-6; perhaps TRBD1 as D (6 bases). V was trimmed by 0 bases and J by 7 bases, leaving 10 bases between them. The germline gives CDR1 LGHNA, CDR2 YNFKEQ. This CDR3 region has 15 residues. CDR3 bases: TGTGCCAGCAGCCAAGACCCAGGGGAGAATTCACCCCTCCACTTT. Protein: CASSQDPGENSPLHF.